Below are 12 T cell receptor beta chains sequenced from a single sample in a study of tumor and adjacent non-tumor tissue in lung cancer. This sample's RNA came from whole unsorted tissue. TCRbeta libraries were built with three rounds of nested PCR, modified from ARM-PCR. MiXCR, applied by TCRdb to the multiplex PCR reads, yields one record per CDR3 protein. The repertoire consists of about 200,000 distinct CDR3 sequences, with 60% to 85% occurring once and the leading ten covering roughly a quarter. What was sequenced was lung tumor tissue. These receptors were obtained from a man aged 60-69 years with non-small cell lung cancer.

Worth noting for this clonotype: One junction end disagrees with the germline gene, perhaps due to a read error. As DNA, the CDR3 is TGTGCCAGCAGCGGCCCACCCAAAAATACGAAGTATTTT. The encoded protein is CASSGPPKNTKYF. This chain uses TRBV6-5 with TRBJ2-3; D is uncertain. Germline lookup yields CDR1 MNHEY and CDR2 SVGAGI. The CDR3 length is 13 residues.

On this clonotype itself: Being one base from a much bigger clone, this may be a read error. J is TRBJ1-6 and V is TRBV6-5; TRBD1 is a possible D gene (6 bases). Germline V lookup: CDR1 MNHEY, CDR2 SVGAGI. This CDR3 contains 15 residues. In DNA form, the CDR3 reads TGTGCCAGGAGTTACCTGGACAGAGATAATTCACCCCTCCACTTT. Its protein is CARSYLDRDNSPLHF.

Notes on this clonotype: A much larger clone lies a single base off, so this may be a read error. The CDR3 ends on some other residue instead of the conserved phenylalanine or tryptophan, so this is likely a read error. CDR3 sequence: CASSSSGVNQPQHL. In nucleotides, the CDR3 is TGTGCCAGCAGCTCCTCAGGAGTAAATCAGCCCCAGCATCTT. This rearrangement joins TRBV5-5 to TRBJ1-5; the D is unclear. V was cut by 3 bases and J by 4 bases, with 11 bases left in between. CDR1 is SGHKS, CDR2 YYEKEE, per germline (reference sequence). CDR3 size: 14 residues.

Concerning this clonotype: A single base separates this from a much larger clone, so it may be a read error. This rearrangement joins TRBV6-1 to TRBJ2-1; no reliable D call. V dropped 7 bases and J dropped 4 bases, with 2 bases sitting between them. The CDR3 has 10 residues. Per the germline V gene, CDR1 is MNHNS and CDR2 is SASEGT. CDR3 DNA sequence: TGTGCCAGCACTTACAATGAGCAGTTCTTC. Protein: CASTYNEQFF.

This clonotype was seen only a few times. One end of the junction fails to match germline, which may point to a read error. The chain has TRBV20-1 and TRBJ2-3; no reliable D call. CDR3 size: 13 residues. In germline, CDR1 is DFQATT, CDR2 SNEGSKA (reference sequence). The CDR3 nucleotides read TGCAGTGCTAGTTTGTGGTGCACAGTTACGCAGTATTTT. Protein: CSASLWCTVTQYF.

In regard to this clonotype: The junction shows a germline mismatch at one end, possibly a read error. This chain links TRBV11-3 with TRBJ2-2; the D call may be TRBD1 or TRBD2 (5 bases each). Germline loops: CDR1 SGHNT, CDR2 YENEEA. The CDR3 loop spans 15 amino acids. The CDR3 region has the DNA TGTGCCAGCACCCTCAGACAGACGAACACCGGGGTGCTGTTTTTT. Its protein product is CASTLRQTNTGVLFF.

This chain joins TRBV24-1 and TRBJ2-7; 7 bases fit TRBD1. Germline values: CDR1 KGHDR, CDR2 SFDVKD. V shed 1 base and J 0 bases; nucleotides not matched to a gene: 8. The CDR3 runs 17 residues. In DNA form, the CDR3 reads TGTGCCACCAGTGATTTTCCACTGACAGGGAGCTCCTACGAGCAGTACTTC. It codes for CATSDFPLTGSSYEQYF.

Turning to this clonotype: One base away lies a much larger clone, so this may be a sequencing read error. The genes are TRBV2 and TRBJ2-5; no definite D call. The CDR3 covers 15 residues. Germline V lookup: CDR1 SNHLY, CDR2 FYNNEI. The V end was cut by 1 base, the J end by 4 bases, with 13 bases between. The CDR3 here is CASSEGRGEVETQYF. The CDR3 region has the DNA TGTGCCAGCAGTGAAGGCCGCGGCGAGGTAGAGACCCAGTACTTC.

This clonotype was seen only once. A junction end diverges from the germline sequence, so it may reflect a read error. This chain connects TRBV11-3 to TRBJ1-1; TRBD1 is a possible D gene (6 bases). This CDR3 contains 17 residues. Germline loops: CDR1 SGHNT, CDR2 YENEEA. CDR3 protein: CASSLGLLTSDSTEPFF. The CDR3 bases are TGTGCCAGCAGCTTAGGACTCCTTACTTCGGACAGCACTGAACCTTTCTTT.

The chain has TRBV6-1 and TRBJ1-5; tentative D call: TRBD1 (6 bases). The CDR3 is 14 residues long. Deletions cut 6 bases from V and 1 base from J, with 10 bases between. CDR1 is MNHNS and CDR2 is SASEGT in the germline V gene. The CDR3 loop is CASSHRESNQPQHF. CDR3 in DNA: TGTGCCAGCAGCCACAGGGAAAGCAATCAGCCCCAGCATTTT.

To note about this clonotype: One base away lies a much larger clone, so this may be a sequencing read error. The chain carries TRBV4-3 and TRBJ2-1; 11 bases fit TRBD2. The CDR3 length is 16 residues. Germline lookup yields CDR1 LGHNA and CDR2 YSLEER. CDR3 amino acids: CARSQPGTSGNNEQFF. The DNA of the CDR3 is TGCGCCAGGAGCCAACCTGGGACTAGCGGAAACAATGAGCAGTTCTTC.

On this clonotype: This clone may be a read error of a much larger clone one base away. This chain connects TRBV12-3 or TRBV12-4 to TRBJ2-1; D is possibly TRBD1 (6 bases). This CDR3 is built from 16 residues. The CDR3 is CASSTVGTRGSNVQFF. The DNA for the CDR3 is TGTGCCAGCAGTACCGTTGGTACTAGGGGGAGCAATGTGCAGTTCTTC.